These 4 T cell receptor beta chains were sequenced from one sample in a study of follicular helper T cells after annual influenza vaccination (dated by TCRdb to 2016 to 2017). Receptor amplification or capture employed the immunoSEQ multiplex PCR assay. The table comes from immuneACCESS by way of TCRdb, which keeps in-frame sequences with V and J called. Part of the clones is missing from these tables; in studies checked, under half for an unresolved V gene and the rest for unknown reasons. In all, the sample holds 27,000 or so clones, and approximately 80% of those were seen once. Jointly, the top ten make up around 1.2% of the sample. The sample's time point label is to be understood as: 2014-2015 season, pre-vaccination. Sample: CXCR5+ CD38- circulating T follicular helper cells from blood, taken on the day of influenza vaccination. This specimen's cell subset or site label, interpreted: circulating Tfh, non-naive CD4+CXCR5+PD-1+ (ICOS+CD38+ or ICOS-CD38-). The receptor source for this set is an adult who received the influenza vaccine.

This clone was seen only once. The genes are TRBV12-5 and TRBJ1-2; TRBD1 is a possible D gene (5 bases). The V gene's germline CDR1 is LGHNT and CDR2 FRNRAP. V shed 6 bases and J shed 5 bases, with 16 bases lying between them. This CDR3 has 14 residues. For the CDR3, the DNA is TGTGCTAGTGGCCCAGGTGGGGCCTTTTATGGCTACACCTTC. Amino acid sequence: CASGPGGAFYGYTF.

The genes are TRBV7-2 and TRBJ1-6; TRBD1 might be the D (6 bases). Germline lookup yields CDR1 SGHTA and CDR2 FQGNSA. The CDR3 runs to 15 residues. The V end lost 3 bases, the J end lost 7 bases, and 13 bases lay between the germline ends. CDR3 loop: CASSLGAGLNSPLHF. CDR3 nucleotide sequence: TGTGCCAGCAGCTTGGGGGCTGGGTTAAATTCACCCCTCCACTTT.

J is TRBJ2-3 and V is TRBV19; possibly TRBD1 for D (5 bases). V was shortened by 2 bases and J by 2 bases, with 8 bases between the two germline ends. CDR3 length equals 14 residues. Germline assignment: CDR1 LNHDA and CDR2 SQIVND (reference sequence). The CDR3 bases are TGTGCCAGTAGTATACAAGGGGTCACAGATACGCAGTATTTT. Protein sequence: CASSIQGVTDTQYF.

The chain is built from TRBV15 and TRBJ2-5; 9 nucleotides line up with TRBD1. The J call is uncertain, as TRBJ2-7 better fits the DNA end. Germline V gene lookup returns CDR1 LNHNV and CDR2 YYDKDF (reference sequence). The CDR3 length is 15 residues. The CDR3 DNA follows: TGTGCCACCAGCGCCACAGGGGGCCCTCCCTACGAGCAGTACTTC. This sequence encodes CATSATGGPPYEQYF.